These 2 T cell receptor beta chains share one sample of origin, sequenced in a study of blood T cell repertoires in COVID-19. Using immunoSEQ multiplex PCR, the repertoire was profiled, and TCRdb retains in-frame clones only, with some absent. Seen here are 65,000 to 80,000 clones, about 88% observed once, and the top ten hold about 9%. Specimen: peripheral blood. All receptors derive from a human donor in a cohort sampled during active COVID-19.

The chain links TRBV27 to TRBJ2-7, with D unclear. The CDR3 loop spans 13 amino acids. From germline, CDR1 is MNHEY and CDR2 SMNVEV (reference sequence). Between the trimmed V and J ends, which lost 6 bases and 7 bases, there was a span of 16 bases. Here the CDR3 DNA reads TGTGCCAGCAGCTTTGCTCCGGAGAGTGAGCAGTACTTC. Translation gives CASSFAPESEQYF.

This chain uses TRBV7-8 with TRBJ2-1; 12 bases match TRBD2. Germline loops: CDR1 SGHVS, CDR2 FQNEAQ. This CDR3 comprises 20 residues. V gave up 6 bases and J gave up 0 bases; unmatched junction bases: 15. The CDR3 DNA reads as TGTGCCAGCAGTCCAAGGCGGGGACTAGCGGGTAAGAGCTCCTACAATGAGCAGTTCTTC. This codes for CASSPRRGLAGKSSYNEQFF.